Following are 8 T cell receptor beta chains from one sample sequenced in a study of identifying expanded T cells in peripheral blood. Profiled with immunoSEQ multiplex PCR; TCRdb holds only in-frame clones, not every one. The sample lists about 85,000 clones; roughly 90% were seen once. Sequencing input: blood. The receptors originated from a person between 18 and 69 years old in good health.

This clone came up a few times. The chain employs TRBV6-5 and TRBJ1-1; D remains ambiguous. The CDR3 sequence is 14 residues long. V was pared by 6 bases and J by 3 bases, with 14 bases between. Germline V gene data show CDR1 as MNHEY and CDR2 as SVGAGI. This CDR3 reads CASRDFTLDTEAFF. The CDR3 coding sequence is TGTGCCAGCAGGGACTTCACTCTTGACACTGAAGCTTTCTTT.

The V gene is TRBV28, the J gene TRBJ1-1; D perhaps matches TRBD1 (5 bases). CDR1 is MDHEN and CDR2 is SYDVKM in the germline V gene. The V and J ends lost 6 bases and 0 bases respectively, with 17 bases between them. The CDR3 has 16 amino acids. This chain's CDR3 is CASSLGTVLMNTEAFF. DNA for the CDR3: TGTGCCAGCAGCCTAGGGACGGTCCTTATGAACACTGAAGCTTTCTTT.

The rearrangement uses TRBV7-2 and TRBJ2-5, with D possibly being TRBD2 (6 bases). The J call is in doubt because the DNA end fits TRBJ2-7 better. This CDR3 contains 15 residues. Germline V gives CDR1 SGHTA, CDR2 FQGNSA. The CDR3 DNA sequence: TGTGCCAGCAGCTTATCTGGCGGGAACTCCTACGAGCAGTACTTC. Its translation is CASSLSGGNSYEQYF.

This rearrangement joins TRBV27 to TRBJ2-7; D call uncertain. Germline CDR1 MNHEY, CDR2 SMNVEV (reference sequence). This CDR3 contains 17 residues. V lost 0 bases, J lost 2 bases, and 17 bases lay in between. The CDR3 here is CASSLSLHRLRPYEQYF. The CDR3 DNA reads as TGTGCCAGCAGTTTATCTCTCCATAGGCTCCGACCCTACGAGCAGTACTTC.

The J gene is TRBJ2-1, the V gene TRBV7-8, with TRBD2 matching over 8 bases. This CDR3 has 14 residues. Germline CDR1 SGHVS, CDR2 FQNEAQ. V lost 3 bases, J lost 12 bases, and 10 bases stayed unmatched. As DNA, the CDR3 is TGTGCCAGCAGCTTGGAGGGCCCTAGCGGGTGGCAGTTCTTC. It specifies CASSLEGPSGWQFF.

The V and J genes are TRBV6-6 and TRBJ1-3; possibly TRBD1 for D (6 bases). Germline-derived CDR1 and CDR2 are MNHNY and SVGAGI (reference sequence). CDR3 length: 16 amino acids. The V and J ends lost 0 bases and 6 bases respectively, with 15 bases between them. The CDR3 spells CASSYSGQSVENTIYF. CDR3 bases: TGTGCCAGCAGTTACTCAGGACAGAGCGTAGAAAACACCATATATTTT.

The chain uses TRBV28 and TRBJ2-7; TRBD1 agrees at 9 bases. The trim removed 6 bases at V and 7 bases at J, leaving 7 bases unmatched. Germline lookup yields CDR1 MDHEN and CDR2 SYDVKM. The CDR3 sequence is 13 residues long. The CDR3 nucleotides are TGTGCCAGCAGGGACAGGGGCCGGTTGGAGCAGTACTTC. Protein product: CASRDRGRLEQYF. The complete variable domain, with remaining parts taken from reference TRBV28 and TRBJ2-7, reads DVKVTQSSRYLVKRTGEKVFLECVQDMDHENMFWYRQDPGLGLRLIYFSYDVKMKEKGDIPEGYSVSREKKERFSLILESASTNQTSMYLCASRDRGRLEQYFGPGTRLTVT.

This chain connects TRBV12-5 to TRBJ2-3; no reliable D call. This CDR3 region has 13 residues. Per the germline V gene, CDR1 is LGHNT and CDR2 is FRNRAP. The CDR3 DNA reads TGTGCAACCTCTGGCAGTGGGACAGATACGCAGTATTTT. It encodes CATSGSGTDTQYF.